This T cell receptor (beta chain) is drawn from a study of cytomegalovirus exposure and HLA in healthy donors. Trimming shortened V by 1 base and J by 2 bases, and 8 bases separated the two germline ends. The germline CDR1 and CDR2 sequences are SGHAT and FQDESV (reference sequence). The CDR3 covers 15 residues. PCR amplification relied on 60 Vbeta primers (plus 13 Jbeta primers). The method was immunoSEQ multiplex PCR; TCRdb's version includes in-frame clones alone and lacks a portion of them. This sample has some 140,000 clones; about 76% occur once, and the top ten carry roughly 7.1%. V usage is TRBV11-1 and J usage is TRBJ2-2; unclear D gene. The sample comprised PBMCs. The sequence came from a man aged 25-45 years in good health and CMV-seropositive. In nucleotides, the CDR3 is TGTGCCAGCAGCTTAGTCCCCAAAAACACCGGGGAGCTGTTTTTT. Translated: CASSLVPKNTGELFF.